This T cell receptor beta chain is drawn from a study of blood T cell repertoires in COVID-19. Study-wide context: Whether acute or convalescent, the COVID-19 samples came from the United States, Italy and Spain.

Original handling: How many nucleated cells were present was estimated from reference gene primer amplification. Assay: immunoSEQ multiplex PCR; the TCRdb copy retains only in-frame clones and omits some. The V and J calls and the clone size are those of that table, but D and trimming were determined from the DNA. The profile shows 130,000 to 150,000 clones, approximately 80% of them singletons. The material sequenced was peripheral blood. This receptor was taken from a woman between 35 and 50 years old with active or convalescent COVID-19.

The CDR3 coding sequence is TGTGCCAGCAGCCGCGGGACTAGCGGGGGCGGGGATACGCAGTATTTT. Encoded protein: CASSRGTSGGGDTQYF. The chain employs TRBV11-3 and TRBJ2-3; 14 bases agree with TRBD2. The CDR3 runs to 16 residues. The V and J ends lost 5 bases and 6 bases, in that order; junction bases with no gene match: 7. In germline, CDR1 is SGHNT, CDR2 YENEEA.